This passage covers 25 T cell receptor beta chains from one sample sequenced in a study of identical twins. Using its own MiXCR run on the 5' RACE reads, TCRdb lists one record per CDR3 protein. Among under 300,000 distinct CDR3 sequences, roughly an eighth were seen once, and the ten largest hold 4% to 5%. A further study also used this sample, focusing on yellow fever vaccine responses in identical twins.

The sample was memory (CD45RO+) T cells sorted from blood. Receptors were obtained from a woman aged 18-35 years in good health.

This clonotype has just a few counts. The V call is TRBV4-2, the J call TRBJ2-3, with unresolved D. Per germline, CDR1 LGHNA and CDR2 YNFKEQ. This CDR3 region has 15 residues. Trimming shortened V by 0 bases and J by 1 base, and 8 bases separated the two germline ends. CDR3 DNA: TGTGCCAGCAGCCAAGAGTGGATAGGCACAGATACGCAGTATTTT. Translated: CASSQEWIGTDTQYF.

This chain joins TRBV29-1 and TRBJ2-7; 10 bases are shared with TRBD1. J was trimmed by 0 bases and V by 4 bases; bases with no gene match: 12. The CDR3 totals 17 residues. Germline lookup yields CDR1 SQVTM and CDR2 ANQGSEA. CDR3 sequence (DNA): TGCAGCGTTGTCAGGGGACAGGGGCCGCAGAGCTCCTACGAGCAGTACTTC. Translation gives CSVVRGQGPQSSYEQYF.

This clonotype was seen only a few times. The rearrangement joins TRBV20-1 to TRBJ2-7, with D uncertain. The V gene lost 0 bases and the J gene lost 4 bases, with 13 bases spanning the gap. CDR1 and CDR2 (germline): DFQATT, SNEGSKA (reference sequence). CDR3 length equals 14 residues. CDR3 amino acids: CSAREAWQIYEQYF. As DNA, the CDR3 is TGCAGTGCTAGAGAGGCTTGGCAGATATACGAGCAGTACTTC.

The chain joins TRBV2 to TRBJ2-1, with TRBD1 matching 9 bases. This CDR3 is built from 17 residues. Germline V CDR1 and CDR2: SNHLY, FYNNEI. CDR3 DNA: TGTACCACACTCCCGGGACAGGGTTTGACGGGGTACAATGAGCAGTTCTTC. Translating it yields CTTLPGQGLTGYNEQFF.

This clonotype was detected a few times. The chain couples TRBV6-6 to TRBJ1-2; no clear D gene. The CDR3 sequence is 10 residues long. V was trimmed by 4 bases and J by 7 bases, leaving 4 bases between them. The germline gives CDR1 MNHNY, CDR2 SVGAGI (reference sequence). CDR3 sequence reads: CASSLGGYTF. The DNA of the CDR3 is TGTGCCAGCAGTTTAGGTGGCTACACCTTC.

This clonotype was detected only a few times. The chain combines TRBV6-5 with TRBJ2-1; TRBD2 aligns across 13 bases. Germline CDR1 is MNHEY and CDR2 is SVGAGI. The J segment lost 5 bases and the V segment lost 2 bases, leaving 0 bases of the junction unmatched. The CDR3 is 15 residues long. The CDR3 sequence is CASSYGTSGNNEQFF. As DNA, the CDR3 is TGTGCCAGCAGTTACGGGACTAGCGGGAACAATGAGCAGTTCTTC.

This chain uses TRBV20-1 with TRBJ2-1, with 10 positions matching TRBD1. Germline assignment: CDR1 DFQATT and CDR2 SNEGSKA (reference sequence). The V gene end was trimmed by 4 bases and the J gene end by 3 bases; junction bases not matched to a gene: 6. The CDR3 length is 15 residues. The CDR3 reads CSATEGTGVYNEQFF. In DNA form, the CDR3 reads TGCAGTGCTACAGAAGGGACAGGGGTCTACAATGAGCAGTTCTTC.

The rearrangement uses TRBV5-5 and TRBJ1-1; D ambiguous. Germline V CDR1 and CDR2: SGHKS, YYEKEE (reference sequence). The CDR3 is made up of 15 amino acids. V lost 4 bases and J 2 bases, leaving 15 bases between the germline ends. In nucleotides, the CDR3 is TGTGCCAGCAGCCCCGGGCGGACGCGTAACACTGAAGCTTTCTTT. This gives the protein CASSPGRTRNTEAFF.

V is TRBV15 and J is TRBJ2-7; a possible D gene is TRBD2 (6 bases). V dropped 1 base and J dropped 4 bases, with 20 bases sitting between them. The CDR3 contains 17 residues. CDR1 and CDR2 from the germline V gene are LNHNV and YYDKDF (reference sequence). In DNA form, the CDR3 reads TGTGCCACCAGCAGAGTCAAATTTTCCGGGGGAGAGTACGAGCAGTACTTC. Protein sequence: CATSRVKFSGGEYEQYF.

There are a few counts of this clonotype. The chain is built from TRBV9 and TRBJ2-7; tentatively, D is TRBD2 (5 bases). CDR3 size: 13 residues. Germline V gene lookup returns CDR1 SGDLS and CDR2 YYNGEE. Deletions cut 3 bases from V and 5 bases from J, with 12 bases between. CDR3 sequence reads: CASSEGLSHEQYF. CDR3 nucleotides: TGTGCCAGCAGCGAAGGACTGAGCCACGAGCAGTACTTC. Complete variable domain (other parts from reference TRBV9 and TRBJ2-7): DSGVTQTPKHLITATGQRVTLRCSPRSGDLSVYWYQQSLDQGLQFLIQYYNGEERAKGNILERFSAQQFPDLHSELNLSSLELGDSALYFCASSEGLSHEQYFGPGTRLTVT.

This clonotype has at least ten counts. DNA for the CDR3: TGCAGCGTTGTTAGACAGGGGGGTGAAAAACTGTTTTTT. It yields the protein CSVVRQGGEKLFF. V and J are TRBV29-1 and TRBJ1-4, with 9 bases that match TRBD1. CDR1 and CDR2 from the germline V gene are SQVTM and ANQGSEA. CDR3 size: 13 residues. V gave up 4 bases and J gave up 7 bases; unmatched junction bases: 4.

In its sample, this clonotype was seen many times. This CDR3 is CASSPDFGTGELFF. In DNA, the CDR3 is TGTGCCAGCAGCCCTGACTTCGGTACCGGGGAGCTGTTTTTT. The chain has TRBV7-6 and TRBJ2-2, with D hard to call. V gave up 5 bases and J gave up 5 bases, with 12 bases separating them. CDR3 length equals 14 residues. Looked up from germline, CDR1 is SGHVS and CDR2 is FNYEAQ.

This clonotype was seen a few times. CDR3 sequence reads: CASSLEGHYEQYF. The DNA for the CDR3 is TGCGCCAGCAGCTTGGAGGGTCACTACGAGCAGTACTTC. J is TRBJ2-7 and V is TRBV5-1; D ambiguous. The CDR3 loop spans 13 amino acids. Germline V gene lookup returns CDR1 SGHRS and CDR2 YFSETQ. V dropped 0 bases and J dropped 3 bases, with 7 bases sitting between them. Full variable domain (missing parts from reference TRBV5-1 and TRBJ2-7): KAGVTQTPRYLIKTRGQQVTLSCSPISGHRSVSWYQQTPGQGLQFLFEYFSETQRNKGNFPGRFSGRQFSNSRSEMNVSTLELGDSALYLCASSLEGHYEQYFGPGTRLTVT.

This clonotype has only a few counts. As DNA, the CDR3 is TGCGCCAGCAGCTTGGGGTCAGCGGGAGGCTCCTACGAGCAGTACTTC. Translated: CASSLGSAGGSYEQYF. The chain has TRBV5-1 and TRBJ2-7; 9 positions match TRBD2. Germline assignment: CDR1 SGHRS and CDR2 YFSETQ. The CDR3 totals 16 residues. With V trimmed by 0 bases and J by 0 bases, 4 bases remained unmatched.

This clonotype was observed a handful of times. This sequence joins TRBV28 and TRBJ1-1; D is perhaps TRBD1 (5 bases). The V end lost 6 bases, the J end lost 6 bases, and 11 bases lay between the germline ends. The CDR3 loop spans 12 amino acids. Germline values: CDR1 MDHEN, CDR2 SYDVKM. The CDR3 protein is CASSSGYAEAFF. CDR3 bases: TGTGCCAGCAGCTCAGGGTATGCTGAAGCTTTCTTT.

This rearrangement joins TRBV11-1 to TRBJ2-7, with 13 positions matching TRBD2. V was clipped by 5 bases and J by 0 bases; unmatched bases: 7. The CDR3 has 17 residues. Per germline, CDR1 SGHAT and CDR2 FQDESV (reference sequence). The DNA for the CDR3 is TGTGCCAGCAGCAAGACTAGCGGGGGGATCAGCTCCTACGAGCAGTACTTC. Its protein product is CASSKTSGGISSYEQYF. The entire variable domain, with the rest obtained from reference TRBV11-1 and TRBJ2-7, is as follows: EAEVAQSPRYKITEKSQAVAFWCDPISGHATLYWYRQILGQGPELLVQFQDESVVDDSQLPKDRFSAERLKGVDSTLKIQPAELGDSAMYLCASSKTSGGISSYEQYFGPGTRLTVT.

This clonotype was observed at least ten times. V is TRBV12-3 or TRBV12-4 and J is TRBJ1-6; D is unclear. This CDR3 region has 13 residues. Trimming pared 2 bases from V and 8 bases from J, leaving 7 bases between. CDR3 sequence reads: CASSLNGDSPLHF. CDR3 sequence (DNA): TGTGCCAGCAGTTTAAATGGCGATTCACCCCTCCACTTT.

This chain connects TRBV5-1 to TRBJ2-7; 12 positions agree with TRBD2. The CDR3 is 15 amino acids. The junction had 4 bases not matched to a gene; V was cut back by 4 bases and J by 2 bases. CDR1 is SGHRS and CDR2 is YFSETQ in the germline V gene. Here the CDR3 reads CASSTGLAGPYEQYF. The CDR3 DNA reads TGCGCCAGCAGCACAGGACTAGCGGGACCCTACGAGCAGTACTTC.

This clonotype was seen more than once but under ten times. One end of the junction does not line up with germline, which may come from a read error. The chain carries TRBV20-1 and TRBJ2-3; D might be TRBD2 (6 bases). The CDR3 contains 11 residues. Looked up from germline, CDR1 is DFQATT and CDR2 is SNEGSKA (reference sequence). The CDR3 DNA is TGCAGTCCTAGCGGCACAGATACGCAGTATTTT. Translation gives CSPSGTDTQYF.

The J gene is TRBJ2-5, the V gene TRBV6-5; TRBD2 aligns across 7 bases. This CDR3 contains 15 residues. Germline CDR1 and CDR2: MNHEY and SVGAGI. V gave up 1 base and J gave up 3 bases; unmatched junction bases: 5. DNA for the CDR3: TGTGCCAGCAGTTACTTGGCTAGCGGAGAAGAGACCCAGTACTTC. Protein sequence: CASSYLASGEETQYF.

This clonotype was observed at least ten times. The chain is built from TRBV7-2 and TRBJ1-4; D unclear. CDR1 is SGHTA, CDR2 FQGNSA, per germline. V was shortened by 5 bases and J by 0 bases, with 10 bases between the two germline ends. The CDR3 contains 15 residues. The CDR3 protein is CASSQRDATNEKLFF. CDR3 nucleotide sequence: TGTGCCAGCAGCCAGAGGGATGCAACTAATGAAAAACTGTTTTTT.

Many counts were recorded for this clonotype. The gene calls are TRBV11-2 and TRBJ2-3; D call uncertain. Germline CDR1 and CDR2: SGHAT and FQNNGV. V was pared by 3 bases and J by 3 bases, with 4 bases between. The CDR3 is 12 residues long. In DNA, the CDR3 is TGTGCCAGCAGCTTCCGAACAGATACGCAGTATTTT. Its protein product is CASSFRTDTQYF.

As to this clonotype: A much larger clonotype is one base distant, so this may be a read error. The chain links TRBV24-1 to TRBJ2-1; 7 bases line up with TRBD2. The V segment lost 3 bases and the J segment 3 bases; nucleotides outside the gene matches: 7. Looked up from germline, CDR1 is KGHDR and CDR2 is SFDVKD. The CDR3 length is 16 residues. The CDR3 coding sequence is TGTGCCACCAGTGATGCTAGTCGGGGGGACTACAATGAGCAGTTCTTC. Translating gives CATSDASRGDYNEQFF.

The rearrangement links TRBV12-3 or TRBV12-4 to TRBJ1-2, with 7 bases matching TRBD1. Trimming cost V 5 bases and J 2 bases; bases outside gene matches: 8. The length of the CDR3 is 15 residues. CDR3 bases: TGTGCCAGCAGTCTAATACAGGGGACGAACTATGGCTACACCTTC. This codes for CASSLIQGTNYGYTF.

This clonotype was detected ten times or more. V and J are TRBV12-3 or TRBV12-4 and TRBJ2-1, with D unresolved. Trimming left V 3 bases short and J 3 bases short, with 6 bases between. CDR3 length equals 13 residues. CDR3 in DNA: TGTGCCAGCAGTTTTAAGGGCTACAATGAGCAGTTCTTC. It codes for CASSFKGYNEQFF.